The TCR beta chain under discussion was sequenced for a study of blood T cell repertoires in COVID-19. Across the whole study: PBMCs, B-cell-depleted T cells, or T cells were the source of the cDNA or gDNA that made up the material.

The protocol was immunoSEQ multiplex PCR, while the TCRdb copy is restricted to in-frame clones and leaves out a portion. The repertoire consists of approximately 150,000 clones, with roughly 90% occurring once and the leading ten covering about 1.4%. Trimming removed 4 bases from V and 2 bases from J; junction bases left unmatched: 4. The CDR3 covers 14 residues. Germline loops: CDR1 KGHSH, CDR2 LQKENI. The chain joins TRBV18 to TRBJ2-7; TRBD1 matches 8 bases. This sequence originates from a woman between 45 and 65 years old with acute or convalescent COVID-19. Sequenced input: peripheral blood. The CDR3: CASSLGTGTYEQYF. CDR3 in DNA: TGTGCCAGCTCACTCGGGACAGGTACCTACGAGCAGTACTTC.